A selection of T cell receptor beta chains follows, all from one sample in a study of CD4+ T cells in melanoma. Assay: immunoSEQ multiplex PCR; the TCRdb copy retains only in-frame clones and omits some. The data contain fewer than 20,000 clones, roughly four fifths of them singletons. Material for sequencing was cells from a culture (not recorded whether cultured in vitro). The receptors here all came from a human donor with melanoma. Both conserved end residues are part of each CDR3. The order of the fields is clone size, J gene, V gene, D gene, CDR3 protein, CDR3 DNA. D genes are given only for firm matches. Clone size is not always given. Where it is, it says once, few, many or a class for expanded clones.

>.|TRBJ2-7|TRBV14|TRBD2
CASSLLSGGAYEQYF
TGTGCCAGCAGCCTTCTTAGCGGGGGTGCCTACGAGCAGTACTTC
>.|TRBJ1-2|TRBV6-1|.
CASSDSGYGYTF
TGTGCCAGCAGTGATTCGGGGTATGGCTACACCTTC
>.|TRBJ2-7|TRBV11-2|TRBD2
CASSSIRGGREQYF
TGTGCCAGCAGCTCAATCCGGGGGGGTCGCGAGCAGTACTTC
>.|TRBJ2-2|TRBV5-4|.
CASSLGGGGNYPGELFF
TGTGCCAGCAGCTTGGGCGGCGGGGGCAATTACCCCGGGGAGCTGTTTTTT
>.|TRBJ1-5|TRBV5-8|TRBD1
CASSSTQGVFIGQPQHF
TGTGCCAGCAGCTCCACACAGGGGGTCTTTATAGGGCAGCCCCAGCATTTT
>.|TRBJ1-1|TRBV18|.
CASSPSSWDTEAFF
TGTGCCAGCTCACCATCCAGTTGGGACACTGAAGCTTTCTTT
>few|TRBJ1-1|TRBV2|.
CASSDTRRVAFF
TGTGCCAGCAGTGACACCCGACGGGTGGCTTTCTTT
>.|TRBJ1-5|TRBV9|.
CASSVVGGINQPQHF
TGTGCCAGCAGCGTAGTTGGTGGGATCAATCAGCCCCAGCATTTT
>.|TRBJ2-7|TRBV14|TRBD1
CASSQLGQGNYEQYF
TGTGCCAGCAGCCAGTTAGGACAGGGGAACTACGAGCAGTACTTC
>.|TRBJ1-2|TRBV11-2|TRBD1
CASSLVKGASVYGYTF
TGTGCCAGCAGCTTAGTTAAGGGGGCCTCCGTCTATGGCTACACCTTC
>.|TRBJ1-2|TRBV6-1|.
CASSERGSKRGYTF
TGTGCCAGCAGTGAAAGGGGCAGTAAAAGGGGCTACACCTTC
>.|TRBJ1-1|TRBV10-3|TRBD1
CATRGGTDTNTEAFF
TGTGCCACCAGGGGGGGGACAGATACAAACACTGAAGCTTTCTTT
>.|TRBJ2-5|TRBV2|TRBD1
CASSEALQGQGRLEETQYF
TGTGCCAGCAGTGAAGCGCTCCAAGGACAGGGCCGCTTAGAAGAGACCCAGTACTTC
>.|TRBJ1-6|TRBV9|.
CASSEGGWNSPLHF
TGTGCCAGCAGCGAGGGGGGTTGGAATTCACCCCTCCACTTT